Listed below are T cell receptor beta chains from one sample, sequenced in a study of blood T cells in healthy people across ages. TCRdb processed the 5' RACE reads anew with MiXCR; each CDR3 protein has one entry. In the table there are approximately 960,000 distinct CDR3 sequences, approximately 32% of which are singletons. The same specimen was also included in a second study, on T cells of mothers and their children.

Sequenced material: blood. All receptors come from a woman between 40 and 50 years old in good health. The CDR3 runs from the conserved cysteine through the conserved F or W. Where a row states a size, it is once, few, many or the class of an expanded clone; other rows omit it.

TRBJ2-5,few,TRBV15,CATSRDRGGETQYF
TRBJ1-1,few,TRBV7-9,CASTLTGGGRRNTEAFF
TRBJ1-6,.,TRBV6-6,CASSHLAAPLHF
TRBJ2-1,many,TRBV10-3,CAISEPTITSGRYNEQFF
TRBJ2-4,few,TRBV7-8,CASSLGPLPKAKNIQYF
TRBJ2-7,many,TRBV5-1,CASSLEQGASEQYF
TRBJ2-7,few,TRBV4-3,CASSQDHSYEQYF
TRBJ2-7,many,TRBV7-6,CASSSGQAAYEQYF
TRBJ2-2,few,TRBV7-2,CASSLAHISNTGELFF
TRBJ2-5,many,TRBV7-8,CASSLFRDYETQYF
TRBJ1-5,.,TRBV24-1,CATSDQDRGKVGYSNQPQHF
TRBJ1-5,.,TRBV7-8,CASSWASDQPQHF
TRBJ1-1,many,TRBV27,CASSKLLGQNTEAFF
TRBJ1-2,few,TRBV27,CASSLAAGENYGYTF
TRBJ1-1,.,TRBV7-9,CASSPGMAMNTGAFF
TRBJ1-2,many,TRBV20-1,CSAGSVGGYTF
TRBJ2-7,many,TRBV7-2,CASSPRLAGGRYEQYF
TRBJ2-1,.,TRBV5-1,CASSTRGGYNEQFF
TRBJ2-7,many,TRBV7-8,CASAGDYEQYF
TRBJ2-6,many,TRBV5-6,CASSLRPVSSGANVLTF
TRBJ2-1,.,TRBV13,CASSLGLMGLADHYNEQFF
.,.,TRBV28,CASKTPGRAGYEQYF
TRBJ2-5,few,TRBV6-2/TRBV6-3,CASSSVAGATTQYF
TRBJ2-1,many,TRBV9,CASSVLAGGEQFF
TRBJ1-2,many,TRBV29-1,CSVGLGTGFVGYTF
TRBJ1-2,few,TRBV7-2,CASSSQGHRGYTF
TRBJ2-2,few,TRBV7-2,CASSLGPGVNTGELFF
TRBJ2-7,.,TRBV5-6,CASSWDREAYEQYF
TRBJ1-4,.,TRBV7-9,CASSPIQTGKNEKLFF
TRBJ2-7,.,TRBV12-3/TRBV12-4,CASSFNYDTEQYF
TRBJ2-7,few,TRBV4-2,CASSQEVLAGRSYEQYF